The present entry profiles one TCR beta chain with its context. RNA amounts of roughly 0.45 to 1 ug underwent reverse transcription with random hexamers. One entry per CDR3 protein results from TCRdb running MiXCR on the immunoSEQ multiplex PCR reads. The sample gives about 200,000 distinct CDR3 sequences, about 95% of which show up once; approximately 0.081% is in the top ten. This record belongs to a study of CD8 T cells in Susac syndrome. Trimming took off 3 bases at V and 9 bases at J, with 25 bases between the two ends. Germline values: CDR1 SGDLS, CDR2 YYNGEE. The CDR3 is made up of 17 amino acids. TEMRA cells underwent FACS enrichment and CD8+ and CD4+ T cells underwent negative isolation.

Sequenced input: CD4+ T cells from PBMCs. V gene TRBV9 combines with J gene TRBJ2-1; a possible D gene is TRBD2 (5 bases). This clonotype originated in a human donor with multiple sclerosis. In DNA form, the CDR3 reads TGTGCCAGCAGCGCCCTCAGGACTGGGGTCCCCTCCGGTGAGCAGTTCTTC. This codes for CASSALRTGVPSGEQFF.